This T cell receptor (beta chain) appears in the sequencing data of a study of identifying expanded T cells in peripheral blood. Only in-frame clones appear in the TCRdb table, and some are missing; sequencing was by immunoSEQ multiplex PCR. Of about 110,000 clones in the sample, roughly 90% were seen once. Study-wide results and limits: Differentially abundant clones: about 1.3 between replicates, approximately 15 at approximately 13 days, around 19 at four.

Of note for this clone: Antigen specificity is unknown.

Germline V CDR1 and CDR2: SSHAT, FNYEAQ (reference sequence). V lost 5 bases to trimming and J lost 4 bases; unmatched junction nucleotides: 3. This CDR3 has 13 amino acids. The sequence derives from a person aged 18 to 70 in good health. The sequencing sample was made of blood. The chain joins TRBV7-7 to TRBJ1-1; 8 nucleotides align to TRBD1. The DNA for the CDR3 is TGTGCCAGCAGCCGGGACAGGAGCACTGAAGCTTTCTTT. Protein: CASSRDRSTEAFF.